This T cell receptor beta chain stems from a study of brain metastases from non-small cell lung cancer. This clone was detected only once. Libraries were prepared by immunoSEQ multiplex PCR; TCRdb keeps only in-frame clonotypes and omits some of them. The sample lists 3,000 to 4,000 clones, roughly 95% occurring once. The sequencing input was tumor-adjacent normal tissue. This sequence was found in a donor older than 35 with non-small cell lung cancer.

CDR3 region: CASYPARENTEAFF. In nucleotides, the CDR3 is TGTGCCAGCTACCCCGCCCGGGAGAACACTGAAGCTTTCTTT. The gene calls are TRBV28 and TRBJ1-1; the D is unclear. This CDR3 is built from 14 residues. With 8 bases removed from V and 1 base from J, the gap between germline ends came to 14 bases. Germline values: CDR1 MDHEN, CDR2 SYDVKM.